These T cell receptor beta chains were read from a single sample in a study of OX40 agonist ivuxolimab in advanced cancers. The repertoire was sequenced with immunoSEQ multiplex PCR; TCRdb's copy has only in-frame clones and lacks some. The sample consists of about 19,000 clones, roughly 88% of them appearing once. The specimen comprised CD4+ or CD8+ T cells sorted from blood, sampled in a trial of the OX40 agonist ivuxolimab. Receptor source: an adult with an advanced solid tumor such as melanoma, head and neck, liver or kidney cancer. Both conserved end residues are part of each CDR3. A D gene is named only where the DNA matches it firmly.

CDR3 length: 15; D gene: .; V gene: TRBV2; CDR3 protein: CASLPPSSNDNEQFF
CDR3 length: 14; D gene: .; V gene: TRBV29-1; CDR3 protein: CSALPRDTNTEAFF
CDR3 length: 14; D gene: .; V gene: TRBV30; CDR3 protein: CAWSKRTENTEAFF
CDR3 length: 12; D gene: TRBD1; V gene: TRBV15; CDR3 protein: CATSQRQGGYTF
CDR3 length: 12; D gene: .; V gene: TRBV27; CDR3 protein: CASSLVTGELFF
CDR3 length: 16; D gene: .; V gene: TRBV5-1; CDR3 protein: CASSTWADATNEKLFF
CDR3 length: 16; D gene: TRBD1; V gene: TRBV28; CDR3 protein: CASSSSGTGGADTQYF
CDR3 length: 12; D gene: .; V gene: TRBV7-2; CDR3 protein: CASSLAAGEQYF
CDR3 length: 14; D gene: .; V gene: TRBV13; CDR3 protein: CASSLQSGTDTQYF
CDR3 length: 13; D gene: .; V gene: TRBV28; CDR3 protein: CASTDLRSQPQHF
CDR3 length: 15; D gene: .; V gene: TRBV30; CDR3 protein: CAWSVGVPANYGYTF
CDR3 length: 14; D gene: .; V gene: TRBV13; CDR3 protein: CASSFRGGGEKLFF
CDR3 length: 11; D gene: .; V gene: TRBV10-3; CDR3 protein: CAIKGGTEAFF
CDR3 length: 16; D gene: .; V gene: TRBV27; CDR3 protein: CASSQLPGGGNQPQHF
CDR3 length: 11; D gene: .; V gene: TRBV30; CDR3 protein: CAWSSTDTQYF
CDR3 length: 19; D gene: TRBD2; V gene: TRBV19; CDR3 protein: CASSMRGGPVGYPTDTQYF
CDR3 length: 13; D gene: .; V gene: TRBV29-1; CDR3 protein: CSVPLTENYGYTF
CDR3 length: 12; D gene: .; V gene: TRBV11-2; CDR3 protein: CASGTSNYGYTF
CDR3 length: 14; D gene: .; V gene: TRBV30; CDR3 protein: CAWIAGMNTGELFF
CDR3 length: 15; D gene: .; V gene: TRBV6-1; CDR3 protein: CASSGADGGNTEAFF
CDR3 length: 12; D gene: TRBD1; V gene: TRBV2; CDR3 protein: CASTGTGGEQYF
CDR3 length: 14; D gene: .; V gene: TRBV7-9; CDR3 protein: CASSRSTGSAPLHF
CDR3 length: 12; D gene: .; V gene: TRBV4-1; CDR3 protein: CASSQGGNEQFF
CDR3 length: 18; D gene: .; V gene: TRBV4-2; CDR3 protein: CASSQDIWGMGGYQPQHF
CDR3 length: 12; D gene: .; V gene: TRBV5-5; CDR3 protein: CASSLGKNEQFF
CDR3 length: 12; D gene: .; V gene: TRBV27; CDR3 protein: CASSLSSSAQYF
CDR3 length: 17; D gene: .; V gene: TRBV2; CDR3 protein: CASNERTTFPMNTEAFF
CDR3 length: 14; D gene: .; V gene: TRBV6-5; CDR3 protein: CASRRAELNTEAFF
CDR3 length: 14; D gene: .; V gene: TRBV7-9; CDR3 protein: CASSLSEVVDEQYF
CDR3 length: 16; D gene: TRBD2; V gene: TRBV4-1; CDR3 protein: CASSPVASGRRDEQFF
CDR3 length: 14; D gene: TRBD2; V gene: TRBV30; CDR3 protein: CALTLGRGADEQFF
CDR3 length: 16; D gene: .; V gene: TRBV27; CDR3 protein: CASSLSSYSFNYGYTF
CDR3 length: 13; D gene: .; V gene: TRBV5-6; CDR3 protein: CASSRGTAVDYTF
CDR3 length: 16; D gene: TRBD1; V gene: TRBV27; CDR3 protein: CASSSVPGQGNGEAFF
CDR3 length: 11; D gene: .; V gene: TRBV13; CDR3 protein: CASSLGQTQYF
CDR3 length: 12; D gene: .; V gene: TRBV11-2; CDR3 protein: CASSSGEHWAFF
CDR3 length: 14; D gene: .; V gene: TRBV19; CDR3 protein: CASSIGWAGNGYTF
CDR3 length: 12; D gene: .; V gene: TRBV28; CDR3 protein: CASSPPAHEQYF
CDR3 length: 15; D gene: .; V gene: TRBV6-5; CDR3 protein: CASSYSGWGDYGYTF
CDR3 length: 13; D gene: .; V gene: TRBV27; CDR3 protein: CASSFRVSYEQYF
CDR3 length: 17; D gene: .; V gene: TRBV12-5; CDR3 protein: CASGLVPTGNWNTEAFF
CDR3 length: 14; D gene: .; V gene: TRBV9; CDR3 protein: CASSPTGSSYEQYF
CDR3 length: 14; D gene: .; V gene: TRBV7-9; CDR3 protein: CASSLELGQETQYF
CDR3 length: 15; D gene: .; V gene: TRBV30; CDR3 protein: CAFSAGRGGYNEQFF
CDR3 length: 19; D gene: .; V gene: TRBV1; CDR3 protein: CTSSQGLAGVGSGTDTQYF
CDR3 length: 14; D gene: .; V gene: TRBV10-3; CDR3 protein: CAISESGGQIEQYF
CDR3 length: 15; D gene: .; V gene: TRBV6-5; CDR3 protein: CASSPGGLGNQPQHF
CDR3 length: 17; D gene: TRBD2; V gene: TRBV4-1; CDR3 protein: CASSHRLAGGPGNEQFF
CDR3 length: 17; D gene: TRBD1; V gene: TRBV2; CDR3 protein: CASSPRGTGGNTGELFF
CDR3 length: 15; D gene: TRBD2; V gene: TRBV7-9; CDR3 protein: CASSITSGGSDTQYF
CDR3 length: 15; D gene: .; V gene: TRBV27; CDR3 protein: CASSPHSGPYNEQFF
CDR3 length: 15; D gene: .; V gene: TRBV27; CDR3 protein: CASSGGPGRTGELFF
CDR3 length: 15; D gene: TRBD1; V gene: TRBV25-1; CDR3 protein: CASSERGTGREKLFF
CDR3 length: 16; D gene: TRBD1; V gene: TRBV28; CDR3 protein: CASSWSQQGSGNTIYF
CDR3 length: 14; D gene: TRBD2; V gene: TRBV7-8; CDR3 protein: CASSWEGDYLWQFF
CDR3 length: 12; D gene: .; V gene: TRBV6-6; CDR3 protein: CASSIGQDEAFF